A single sample is the source of the 9 T cell receptor beta chains below, sequenced in a study of low-dose radiotherapy and immunotherapy resistance in tumors. Time point meaning: before trial treatment. With TRAV- and TRBV-specific primers, first-strand cDNA was made, covering the alpha and beta chains. A roughly 20-cycle PCR with a constant-region primer and V-primer adapter amplified TCRs. Via MiXCR, TCRdb re-called the reads, giving one row per CDR3 protein. There are approximately 84,000 distinct CDR3 sequences in the sample; 18% occur only once, and about 2.5% lies in the top ten. This material consisted of PBMCs, taken before treatment. All receptors derive from a male donor with prostate cancer.

This clonotype was recorded at least ten times. The rearrangement links TRBV14 to TRBJ2-5; D gene unclear. The germline gives CDR1 SGHDN, CDR2 FVKESK. The CDR3 has 14 amino acids. With 4 bases removed from V and 5 bases from J, the gap between germline ends came to 14 bases. In DNA form, the CDR3 reads TGTGCCAGCAGCCCAGATTTGGGTTCGGAGACCCAGTACTTC. This codes for CASSPDLGSETQYF.

The chain employs TRBV6-8 and TRBJ2-4, with D unclear. Germline V CDR1 and CDR2: MNHGY, SAAAGT. Trimming pared 6 bases from V and 4 bases from J, leaving 7 bases between. The CDR3 is 12 amino acids. This CDR3 is CASRSGKNIQYF. The CDR3 DNA is TGTGCCAGCAGATCGGGTAAAAACATTCAGTACTTC.

The V call is TRBV7-9, the J call TRBJ2-5; 8 bases are shared with TRBD2. The CDR3 runs to 15 residues. The J segment lost 4 bases and the V segment lost 5 bases, leaving 9 bases of the junction unmatched. Germline V gene data show CDR1 as SEHNR and CDR2 as FQNEAQ (reference sequence). As DNA, the CDR3 is TGTGCCAGCAGCCACTCCGGGGGGGCTGGAGAGACCCAGTACTTC. Encoded protein: CASSHSGGAGETQYF.

In its sample, this clonotype was seen many times. V and J are TRBV20-1 and TRBJ1-5, with D tentatively TRBD1 (5 bases). With 2 bases removed from V and 4 bases from J, the gap between germline ends came to 12 bases. The CDR3 extends over 14 amino acids. Germline CDR1 reads DFQATT; CDR2 reads SNEGSKA (reference sequence). The CDR3 sequence is CSARTGGENQPQHF. The CDR3 region has the DNA TGCAGTGCTAGAACGGGGGGAGAAAATCAGCCCCAGCATTTT.

This rearrangement joins TRBV5-1 to TRBJ1-2; 8 bases agree with TRBD1. Germline-derived CDR1 and CDR2 are SGHRS and YFSETQ. V lost 3 bases and J lost 3; bases outside the gene matches: 7. The CDR3 has 15 residues. The CDR3 protein is CASSSLPGQDYGYTF. CDR3 nucleotides: TGCGCCAGCAGCTCCCTACCGGGACAGGACTATGGCTACACCTTC.

This clonotype was observed many times. This chain uses TRBV6-5 with TRBJ2-2; TRBD1 or TRBD2 may be the D gene (6 bases each). Deletions cut 7 bases from V and 4 bases from J, with 13 bases between. Germline V CDR1 and CDR2: MNHEY, SVGAGI. This CDR3 has 14 residues. The CDR3 region has the DNA TGTGCCAGCAACGGGGGCCAGACCACCGGGGAGCTGTTTTTT. This gives the protein CASNGGQTTGELFF.

V and J are TRBV23-1 and TRBJ2-1; 8 bases line up with TRBD1. TRBV23-1 is known as an ORF, though its function is uncertain. The CDR3 extends over 18 amino acids. V dropped 0 bases and J dropped 2; count of bases not matched to a gene: 9. The CDR3 bases are TGCGCCAGCAGTCAATCGTTTAAAGGACAGGGCACCTACAATGAGCAGTTCTTC. Translation: CASSQSFKGQGTYNEQFF.

This clonotype appeared once. The likely explanation is a read error, given a far larger clone one base away. The CDR3 DNA follows: TGTGCCAGCAGTCTAACCGGACAAGAGACCCGGTACTTC. This sequence encodes CASSLTGQETRYF. V usage is TRBV6-8 and J usage is TRBJ2-5; D might be TRBD1 (5 bases). The CDR3 covers 13 residues. CDR1 MNHGY and CDR2 SAAAGT come from the germline V gene.

Comment on this clonotype: A single base is all that separates this from a far larger clone, so a read error is likely. The V call is TRBV5-3, the J call TRBJ1-2; possibly TRBD1 for D (6 bases). TRBV5-3 is recorded as an ORF, its role being uncertain. CDR3 length: 14 amino acids. The CDR3 DNA reads as TGTGCCAGCAGCTTGGTGGACAGAAATGGTGGCTACACCTTC. This codes for CASSLVDRNGGYTF.